A selection of T cell receptor beta chains follows, all from one sample in a study of OX40 agonist ivuxolimab in advanced cancers. Measured with immunoSEQ multiplex PCR; TCRdb has only the in-frame clones, and not every one. Here the sample spans about 79,000 clones, about nine tenths being singletons. Sequenced material: CD4+ or CD8+ T cells sorted from blood, taken in a trial of the OX40 agonist ivuxolimab. These TCRs come from an adult with an advanced solid tumor such as melanoma, head and neck, liver or kidney cancer. Each CDR3 is given with its conserved first and last residue. The D gene is left open where the match is weak. A clone size is listed for some rows: how often the clone was seen (once, few, many), or a class if it is expanded.

J gene	V gene	clone size	D gene	CDR3 DNA	CDR3 protein
TRBJ2-1	TRBV5-1	-	TRBD2	TGCGCCAGCAGTCCGGGACTAGCGGGAGGGTACAATGAGCAGTTCTTC	CASSPGLAGGYNEQFF
TRBJ1-1	TRBV9	-	TRBD1	TGTGCCAGCAGCTCTCGGACAGGGGTGGGCACTGAAGCTTTCTTT	CASSSRTGVGTEAFF
TRBJ2-2	TRBV28	-	-	TGTGCCAGCAGCCGCCCTGTTGTCGGGGAGCTGTTTTTT	CASSRPVVGELFF
TRBJ2-1	TRBV7-8	once	TRBD2	TGTGCCAGCAGCTTTGGACTAGCGGGAGGGACGAGTGAGCAGTTCTTC	CASSFGLAGGTSEQFF
TRBJ1-4	TRBV6-5	-	TRBD1	TGTGCCAGCAGTGGACAGGGTTTATCGGGTGAAAAACTGTTTTTT	CASSGQGLSGEKLFF
TRBJ1-5	TRBV30	-	-	TGTGCCTGGAGTGTACTTTTGGGAAATCAGCCCCAGCATTTT	CAWSVLLGNQPQHF
TRBJ2-3	TRBV10-3	-	-	TGTGCCATCATGGCTAGCACAGATACGCAGTATTTT	CAIMASTDTQYF
TRBJ1-2	TRBV18	-	-	TGTGCCAGCTCACCGCTGGCTTATGGCTACACCTTC	CASSPLAYGYTF
TRBJ2-1	TRBV11-2	-	-	TGTGCCAGCAGCTTAGCGGCTTACGGGTATAACTCCTACAATGAGCAGTTCTTC	CASSLAAYGYNSYNEQFF
TRBJ2-3	TRBV5-1	-	TRBD2	TGCGCCAGCAGCTTGCATAGCGGGAGTCGCACAGATACGCAGTATTTT	CASSLHSGSRTDTQYF
TRBJ1-1	TRBV7-3	-	-	TGTGCCAGCAGCTTAACTGGGAGAGTTCCGAACACTGAAGCTTTCTTT	CASSLTGRVPNTEAFF
TRBJ2-5	TRBV5-4	-	-	TGTGCCAGCAGCTTGAATGGAGGTTGGGAGACCCAGTACTTC	CASSLNGGWETQYF
TRBJ1-5	TRBV7-2	-	-	TGTGCCAGCTCAGGCAGCAATCAGCCCCAGCATTTT	CASSGSNQPQHF
TRBJ2-7	TRBV11-3	once	-	TGTGCCAGCAGCGCCACAGGGCAGCAGAGCTCCTACGAGCAGTACTTC	CASSATGQQSSYEQYF
TRBJ2-1	TRBV7-3	-	TRBD1	TGTGCCAGCAGCCTAGCGGACAGGGGAGGAGGTGAGCAGTTCTTC	CASSLADRGGGEQFF
TRBJ2-7	TRBV20-1	-	-	TGCAGTGCTAGAGGCCCGTACGAGCAGTACTTC	CSARGPYEQYF
TRBJ2-3	TRBV28	-	-	TGTGCCAGCAGTCCGACCCCCCCGATCCCGGATACGCAGTATTTT	CASSPTPPIPDTQYF
TRBJ2-1	TRBV19	-	-	TGTGCCAGTAGTAAGGCGCGGGATACCTTTGAGCAGTTCTTC	CASSKARDTFEQFF
TRBJ1-5	TRBV6-4	once	TRBD1	TGTGCCAGCAGTGACCGGGACAGGGGGAGAGGTAGCAATCAGCCCCAGCATTTT	CASSDRDRGRGSNQPQHF
TRBJ1-2	TRBV6-4	-	TRBD1	TGTGCCAGCAGTCAAAGGACGGGACAGGGGTATGGCTACACCTTC	CASSQRTGQGYGYTF
TRBJ2-2	TRBV5-1	once	TRBD2	TGCGCCAGCAGCTTGCTGGGACTAGCGGTAAACACCGGGGAGCTGTTTTTT	CASSLLGLAVNTGELFF
TRBJ1-5	TRBV5-1	-	-	-	CASSFGNGDQPQHF
TRBJ2-1	TRBV5-1	-	TRBD2	TGCGCCAGCAGCTTAGGGACTAGCGGGAGAAATGAGCAGTTCTTC	CASSLGTSGRNEQFF
TRBJ2-1	TRBV25-1	-	-	TGTGCCAGCACTAGGGGCAGGGGAGCAATCGGTGAGCAGTTCTTC	CASTRGRGAIGEQFF